The 6 T cell receptor beta chains in this list originate from one sample, sequenced in a study of patients and donors after allogeneic stem cell transplantation. MiXCR, run by TCRdb on the RT-PCR reads, gives a single entry per CDR3 protein. The profile shows roughly 880,000 distinct CDR3 sequences, more than 15% of them singletons. Input material: blood, either unsorted or a sorted T cell fraction (not recorded which). These receptors were taken from a human donor who was either an allogeneic HSCT recipient or a stem cell or donor lymphocyte infusion donor (not recorded which). It is not recorded whose cells these are; they may come from a transplant donor.

The table lists this clonotype with many counts. J is TRBJ2-1 and V is TRBV12-3 or TRBV12-4; D uncertain. The V end was cut by 7 bases, the J end by 5 bases, with 6 bases between. This CDR3 spans 11 amino acids. CDR3 amino acids: CASNRNNEQFF. CDR3 bases: TGTGCCAGCAATCGGAACAATGAGCAGTTCTTC.

The V call is TRBV7-8, the J call TRBJ2-2; D unresolved. Germline V CDR1 and CDR2: SGHVS, FQNEAQ. Trimming removed 0 bases from V and 7 bases from J, with 12 bases in between. This CDR3 comprises 15 residues. CDR3 sequence: CASSLAVPSFGELFF. The CDR3, as DNA: TGTGCCAGCAGCTTAGCGGTCCCTTCCTTCGGGGAGCTGTTTTTT.

A few counts support this clonotype. The chain links TRBV12-3 or TRBV12-4 to TRBJ1-1, with D possibly matching TRBD1 (5 bases). CDR3 length: 12 residues. With 5 bases removed from V and 8 bases from J, the gap between germline ends came to 12 bases. The CDR3 loop is CASSGGTREAFF. CDR3 in DNA: TGTGCCAGCAGTGGCGGGACCCGCGAAGCTTTCTTT.

There are a few counts of this clonotype. J is TRBJ1-1 and V is TRBV27; D gene ambiguous. This CDR3 is 14 amino acids long. The V end lost 5 bases, the J end lost 1 base, and 11 bases lay between the germline ends. Germline V gene lookup returns CDR1 MNHEY and CDR2 SMNVEV (reference sequence). CDR3 protein: CASSPATTNTEAFF. In nucleotides, the CDR3 is TGTGCCAGCAGTCCAGCTACAACGAACACTGAAGCTTTCTTT.

This clonotype was observed at least ten times. The chain uses TRBV12-3 or TRBV12-4 and TRBJ2-7; D is ambiguous. The CDR3 sequence is 15 residues long. V was pared by 3 bases and J by 4 bases, with 16 bases between. CDR3 residues: CASSFGDSLGYEQYF. The CDR3 coding sequence is TGTGCCAGCAGTTTTGGCGACTCCCTGGGTTACGAGCAGTACTTC.

This rearrangement joins TRBV3-1 to TRBJ1-2; the D is unclear. This CDR3 has 14 residues. Germline values: CDR1 LGHDT, CDR2 YNNKEL (reference sequence). V gave up 3 bases and J gave up 8 bases, with 16 bases separating them. CDR3 nucleotides: TGTGCCAGCAGCCACCTGAGTACCTCGGAGGGCTACACCTTC. Translation gives CASSHLSTSEGYTF. The whole variable domain, remainder taken from reference TRBV3-1 and TRBJ1-2, is DTAVSQTPKYLVTQMGNDKSIKCEQNLGHDTMYWYKQDSKKFLKIMFSYNNKELIINETVPNRFSPKSPDKAHLNLHINSLELGDSAVYFCASSHLSTSEGYTFGSGTRLTVV.